This TCR beta chain was recovered during a study of a mutant IDH1 vaccine in newly diagnosed glioma. Study-wide background: Patients arrived already treated with radiotherapy, temozolomide, or both, most having had both.

Data came from immunoSEQ multiplex PCR; TCRdb stores just in-frame clones and leaves some out. The sample lists just under 80,000 clones, 91% seen once, with just over 0.55% in the top ten. Time point given: week 5, during vaccination. With topical imiquimod, each dose of the vaccine consisted of 300 ug of mutant IDH1 20-mer peptide. The CDR3 has 15 residues. A note on this clone: Antigen unknown.

This sequence was found in a woman in her 50s with glioma. V usage is TRBV21-1 and J usage is TRBJ1-5. TRBV21-1 is noted as a pseudogene. Sequences were derived from PBMCs, sampled from a glioma patient whose treatment included an IDH1 peptide vaccine. Here the CDR3 reads CASSKVIDPNQPQHF. In DNA, the CDR3 is TGTGCCAGCAGCAAGGTTATCGACCCCAATCAGCCCCAGCATTTT.